This TCR beta chain was sequenced during a study of CD8 T cells in Susac syndrome. Negative isolation yielded CD8+ and CD4+ T cells; FACS enriched TEMRA cells. Study-level points and caveats: The authors acknowledged that the study's TCR sequencing and HLA analysis involved relatively few individuals.

The CDR3 is 13 residues long. CDR1 is LGHNA, CDR2 YSLEER, per germline. V was clipped by 0 bases and J by 3 bases, with 6 bases between them. Random hexamers were used to reverse transcribe an amount of roughly 0.5 to 1 ug RNA. Amplification of TCR beta CDR3 was carried out by immunoSEQ multiplex PCR, which covered 54 Vbeta and 13 Jbeta segments. One entry per CDR3 protein results from TCRdb running MiXCR on the immunoSEQ multiplex PCR reads. The table includes some 300,000 distinct CDR3 sequences, around 85% detected once. Turning to this clonotype: The antigen is not known.

The TCR comes from a human donor with multiple sclerosis. The specimen was CD8+ T cells from PBMCs. The genes are TRBV4-3 and TRBJ2-7; D unresolved. The CDR3 loop reads CASSQESDYEQYF. In DNA, the CDR3 is TGCGCCAGCAGCCAAGAATCGGACTACGAGCAGTACTTC.